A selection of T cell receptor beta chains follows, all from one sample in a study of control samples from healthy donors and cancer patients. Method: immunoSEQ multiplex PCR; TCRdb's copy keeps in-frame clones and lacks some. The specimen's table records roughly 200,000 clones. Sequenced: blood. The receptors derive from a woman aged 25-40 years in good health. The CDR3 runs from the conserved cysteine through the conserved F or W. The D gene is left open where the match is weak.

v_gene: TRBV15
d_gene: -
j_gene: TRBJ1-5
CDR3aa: CATRDGRTNQPQHF
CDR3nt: TGTGCCACCAGGGATGGACGGACCAATCAGCCCCAGCATTTT

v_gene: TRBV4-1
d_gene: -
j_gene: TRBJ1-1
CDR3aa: CASSQERARRMAEAFF
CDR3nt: TGCGCCAGCAGCCAAGAGAGGGCGCGGCGTATGGCTGAAGCTTTCTTT

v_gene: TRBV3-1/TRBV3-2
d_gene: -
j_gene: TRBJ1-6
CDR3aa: CASSGGRGSPLHF
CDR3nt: TGTGCCAGCAGCGGAGGCAGGGGTTCACCCCTCCACTTT

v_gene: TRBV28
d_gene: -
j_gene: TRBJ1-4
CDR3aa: CASSFQGLGEKLFF
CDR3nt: TGTGCCAGCAGTTTCCAGGGCTTGGGTGAAAAACTGTTTTTT

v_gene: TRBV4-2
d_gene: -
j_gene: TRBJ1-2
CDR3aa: CASSQERNGDGYGYTF
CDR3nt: TGTGCCAGCAGCCAAGAGAGGAACGGGGATGGCTATGGCTACACCTTC

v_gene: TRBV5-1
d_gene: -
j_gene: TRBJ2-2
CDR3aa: CASSPPQGNTGELFF
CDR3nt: TGCGCCAGCAGCCCCCCACAGGGGAACACCGGGGAGCTGTTTTTT

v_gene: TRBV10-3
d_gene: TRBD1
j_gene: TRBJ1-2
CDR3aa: CAISPRQGLGYGYTF
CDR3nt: TGTGCCATCAGCCCTAGACAGGGTTTAGGGTATGGCTACACCTTC

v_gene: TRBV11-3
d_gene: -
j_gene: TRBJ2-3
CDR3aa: CASSYISTDTQYF
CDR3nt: TGTGCCAGCAGCTACATAAGCACAGATACGCAGTATTTT

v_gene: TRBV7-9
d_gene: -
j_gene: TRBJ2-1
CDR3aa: CASSLKGGSYNEQFF
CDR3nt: TGTGCCAGCAGCCTCAAGGGGGGCTCCTACAATGAGCAGTTCTTC

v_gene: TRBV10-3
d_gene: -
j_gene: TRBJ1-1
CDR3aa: CAISESAGSEAFF
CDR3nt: TGTGCCATCAGTGAGTCAGCCGGATCTGAAGCTTTCTTT

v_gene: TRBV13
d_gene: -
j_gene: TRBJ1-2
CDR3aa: CASSSTGPNYGYTF
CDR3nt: TGTGCCAGCAGCTCGACAGGCCCTAACTATGGCTACACCTTC

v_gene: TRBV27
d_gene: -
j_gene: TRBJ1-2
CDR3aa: CASSFKVVQGPVAGGYTF
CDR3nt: TGTGCCAGCAGTTTTAAAGTAGTACAGGGCCCCGTAGCGGGTGGCTACACCTTC